The clone carrying this T cell receptor (beta chain) was seen once. The antigen remains undetermined. The sample belongs to a study of Graves' ophthalmopathy and Graves' hyperthyroidism. Whole-study results and caveats: A 13-signature model separated ophthalmopathy from stable hyperthyroidism, reaching 85% to 90% sensitivity and 80% to 83% specificity cross-validated. In blood, most expanded thyroid clonotypes above 0.001 frequency were also detected.

Moderate-to-severe activity, CAS at least 3, NOSPECS at least 4 and duration under 3 months characterized donors with ophthalmopathy. Excluded were patients with other autoimmune diseases, uncontrolled infections, pregnancy or lactation. Germline loops: CDR1 SEHNR, CDR2 FQNEAQ (reference sequence). The CDR3 is 15 residues long. The V end was cut by 1 base, the J end by 6 bases, with 12 bases between. RNA transcripts provided the template for amplifying TCR beta CDR3 regions. The library came from an HTBI-primed first-round RT-PCR and a second-round multiplex PCR. TCRdb analysed the multiplex PCR reads with MiXCR anew, one entry per CDR3 protein. The repertoire holds some 210,000 distinct CDR3 sequences, with roughly 27% as singletons.

The receptor's source is a middle-aged man with Graves' ophthalmopathy. The specimen sequenced was peripheral blood. V usage is TRBV7-9 and J usage is TRBJ2-2; D is unresolved. This CDR3 is CASSLEYTSAGELFF. The CDR3 DNA sequence: TGTGCCAGCAGCTTAGAGTACACCTCGGCCGGGGAGCTGTTTTTT.